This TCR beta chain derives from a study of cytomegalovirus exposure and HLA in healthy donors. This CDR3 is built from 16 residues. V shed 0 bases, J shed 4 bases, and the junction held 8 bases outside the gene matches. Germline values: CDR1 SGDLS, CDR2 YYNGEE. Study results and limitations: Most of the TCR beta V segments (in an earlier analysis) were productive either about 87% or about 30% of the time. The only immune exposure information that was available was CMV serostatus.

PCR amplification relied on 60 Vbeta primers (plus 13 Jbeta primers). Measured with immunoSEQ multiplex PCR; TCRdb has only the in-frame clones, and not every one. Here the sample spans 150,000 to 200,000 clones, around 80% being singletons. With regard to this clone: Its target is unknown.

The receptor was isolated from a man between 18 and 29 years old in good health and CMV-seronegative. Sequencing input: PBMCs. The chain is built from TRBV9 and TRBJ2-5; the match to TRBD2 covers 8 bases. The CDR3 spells CASSVVSVGGAETQYF. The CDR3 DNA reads TGTGCCAGCAGCGTAGTGTCGGTCGGGGGGGCAGAGACCCAGTACTTC.